These 20 T cell receptor beta chains were sequenced from one sample in a study of shared clonotypes between healthy human individuals. The protocol was immunoSEQ multiplex PCR, while the TCRdb copy is restricted to in-frame clones and leaves out a portion. The sample comprises fewer than 2.5 million clones, approximately 94% of which are singletons, and approximately 0.35% rests with the top ten. Material: naive CD4+ T cells from PBMCs. Documented subset: CD45RA+ positively selected. The source is a man aged 18-30 years in good health. Some clones in this sample may be carry-over from other donors' samples.

The V gene is TRBV6-1, the J gene TRBJ2-3, with D possibly called TRBD1 or TRBD2 (5 bases each). Germline V gene lookup returns CDR1 MNHNS and CDR2 SASEGT. V was pared by 5 bases and J by 0 bases, with 12 bases between. This CDR3 comprises 15 residues. The CDR3 bases are TGTGCCAGCAGTTTACGGGACCGTAGCACAGATACGCAGTATTTT. The encoded protein is CASSLRDRSTDTQYF.

The chain combines TRBV10-3 with TRBJ1-5, with D unresolved. This CDR3 has 15 residues. Looked up from germline, CDR1 is ENHRY and CDR2 is SYGVKD. Trimming took off 3 bases at V and 5 bases at J, with 14 bases between the two ends. In DNA form, the CDR3 reads TGTGCCATCAGTGATGAGAGACGGCCGGATCAGCCCCAGCATTTT. Residues: CAISDERRPDQPQHF.

This sequence joins TRBV7-6 and TRBJ2-3; D is possibly TRBD2 (5 bases). CDR1 and CDR2 from the germline V gene are SGHVS and FNYEAQ. The V gene lost 5 bases and the J gene lost 8 bases, with 14 bases spanning the gap. This CDR3 contains 13 residues. The CDR3 here is CASSLGPAGTQYF. The CDR3 coding sequence is TGTGCCAGCAGCCTAGGCCCCGCGGGTACGCAGTATTTT.

The chain links TRBV18 to TRBJ2-7; D may match TRBD1 or TRBD2 (5 bases each). This CDR3 has 21 residues. Germline-derived CDR1 and CDR2 are KGHSH and LQKENI. Trimming cost V 3 bases and J 3 bases, with 33 bases left between them. CDR3 DNA: TGTGCCAGCTCACCCGGTTCAGATTTATGGACCGGGACCTTTAATTTCTACGAGCAGTACTTC. It encodes CASSPGSDLWTGTFNFYEQYF.

In regard to this clone: The same CDR3 arises from other DNA sequences in this sample as well. This rearrangement joins TRBV6-5 to TRBJ2-5; D is undetermined. CDR3 length: 11 amino acids. Looked up from germline, CDR1 is MNHEY and CDR2 is SVGAGI. Trimming removed 5 bases at V and 5 bases at J, with 6 bases between. The CDR3 is CASSRRETQYF. The DNA for the CDR3 is TGTGCCAGCAGTCGGCGGGAGACCCAGTACTTC.

The chain is built from TRBV5-1 and TRBJ1-1, with D uncertain. The germline CDR1 and CDR2 sequences are SGHRS and YFSETQ. This CDR3 spans 12 amino acids. Between the trimmed V and J ends, which lost 4 bases and 7 bases, there was a span of 11 bases. This CDR3 reads CASSGVADEAFF. CDR3 DNA: TGCGCCAGCAGCGGGGTGGCAGATGAAGCTTTCTTT.

The chain is built from TRBV18 and TRBJ2-6; D uncertain. Trimming shortened V by 4 bases and J by 4 bases, and 11 bases separated the two germline ends. This CDR3 has 15 amino acids. Germline-derived CDR1 and CDR2 are KGHSH and LQKENI. The CDR3 reads CASSLGGSGANVLTF. The CDR3 region has the DNA TGTGCCAGCTCACTCGGTGGGTCCGGGGCCAACGTCCTGACTTTC.

V gene TRBV6-5 combines with J gene TRBJ2-3; D might be TRBD2 (5 bases). Germline V gives CDR1 MNHEY, CDR2 SVGAGI. CDR3 length: 15 amino acids. V was pared by 2 bases and J by 1 base, with 10 bases between. DNA for the CDR3: TGTGCCAGCAGTTACCGAGGGTTTGGCACAGATACGCAGTATTTT. It is translated as CASSYRGFGTDTQYF.

This clone was picked up one time. The chain is built from TRBV30 and TRBJ1-4; tentatively, D is TRBD1 (6 bases). From germline, CDR1 is GTSNPN and CDR2 SVGIG (reference sequence). The V end was cut by 5 bases, the J end by 3 bases, with 13 bases between. The CDR3 has 14 residues. This CDR3 is CAWGGQIANEKLFF. The CDR3 DNA reads TGTGCCTGGGGTGGACAGATAGCTAATGAAAAACTGTTTTTT.

As concerns this clone: Other DNA sequences within the sample encode an identical CDR3. This sequence joins TRBV6-1 and TRBJ2-7, with D tentatively TRBD1 or TRBD2 (5 bases each). Trimming cost V 2 bases and J 2 bases, with 7 bases left between them. CDR1 is MNHNS, CDR2 SASEGT, per germline. This CDR3 has 13 amino acids. This CDR3 is CASSEQGPYEQYF. CDR3 nucleotides: TGTGCCAGCAGTGAACAGGGACCCTACGAGCAGTACTTC.

The chain combines TRBV11-2 with TRBJ2-7, with 9 positions matching TRBD1. Germline CDR1 and CDR2: SGHAT and FQNNGV. The CDR3 runs to 14 residues. The junction had 5 bases not matched to a gene; V was cut back by 3 bases and J by 5 bases. Here the CDR3 DNA reads TGTGCCAGCAGCTTGGGGGACAGGGTTCACGAGCAGTACTTC. Amino acids: CASSLGDRVHEQYF.

This chain connects TRBV7-9 to TRBJ1-1, with D perhaps TRBD1 (6 bases). Germline V gene lookup returns CDR1 SEHNR and CDR2 FQNEAQ (reference sequence). This CDR3 is 13 amino acids long. V was pared by 6 bases and J by 4 bases, with 12 bases between. The CDR3 reads CASSTGYGTEAFF. For the CDR3, the DNA is TGTGCCAGCAGTACAGGGTATGGCACTGAAGCTTTCTTT.

The chain uses TRBV29-1 and TRBJ2-5; perhaps TRBD1 as D (6 bases). The J call could be wrong; TRBJ2-7 is a better fit for the DNA end. Germline CDR1 is SQVTM and CDR2 is ANQGSEA. This CDR3 contains 13 residues. CDR3 nucleotides: TGCAGCGTTGTGGCAGGGGCTTCCTACGAGCAGTACTTC. Translation: CSVVAGASYEQYF.

As for this clone: This sample includes further DNA sequences coding for the same CDR3. The chain employs TRBV10-3 and TRBJ2-7, with D unclear. Deletions cut 0 bases from V and 2 bases from J, with 8 bases between. CDR1 and CDR2 from the germline V gene are ENHRY and SYGVKD. The CDR3 sequence is 14 residues long. This chain's CDR3 is CAISESAGTYEQYF. CDR3 sequence (DNA): TGTGCCATCAGTGAGTCGGCAGGCACCTACGAGCAGTACTTC.

The V call is TRBV7-9, the J call TRBJ1-4; D gene unclear. V gave up 5 bases and J gave up 0 bases, with 16 bases separating them. Germline CDR1 reads SEHNR; CDR2 reads FQNEAQ (reference sequence). CDR3 length equals 17 residues. In DNA, the CDR3 is TGTGCCAGCAGCCGATGGACTCAACCGGCAACTAATGAAAAACTGTTTTTT. Translated, it gives CASSRWTQPATNEKLFF. Looking up the rest from reference TRBV7-9 and TRBJ1-4 gives the full variable domain: DTGVSQNPRHKITKRGQNVTFRCDPISEHNRLYWYRQTLGQGPEFLTYFQNEAQLEKSRLLSDRFSAERPKGSFSTLEIQRTEQGDSAMYLCASSRWTQPATNEKLFFGSGTQLSVL.

This chain links TRBV19 with TRBJ1-1; TRBD1 might be the D (6 bases). Between the trimmed V and J ends, which lost 5 bases and 1 base, there was a span of 23 bases. CDR1 is LNHDA and CDR2 is SQIVND in the germline V gene (reference sequence). The CDR3 has 18 residues. CDR3 sequence (DNA): TGTGCCAGTAGTCCGATGGGGGGGGCAGGGAGGAGGAACACTGAAGCTTTCTTT. As protein: CASSPMGGAGRRNTEAFF. Looking up the rest from reference TRBV19 and TRBJ1-1 gives the full variable domain: DGGITQSPKYLFRKEGQNVTLSCEQNLNHDAMYWYRQDPGQGLRLIYYSQIVNDFQKGDIAEGYSVSREKKESFPLTVTSAQKNPTAFYLCASSPMGGAGRRNTEAFFGQGTRLTVV.

The rearrangement links TRBV6-1 to TRBJ2-7; 8 positions agree with TRBD2. The CDR3 consists of 14 residues. CDR1 and CDR2 from the germline V gene are MNHNS and SASEGT. After removal of 4 bases from V and 4 bases from J, the junction contained 6 bases not matched to a gene. CDR3: CASSGKTSAYEQYF. The DNA for the CDR3 is TGTGCCAGCAGTGGAAAGACTAGCGCGTACGAGCAGTACTTC.

The rearrangement links TRBV29-1 to TRBJ1-3; no definite D call. The CDR3 runs to 13 residues. The V end was cut by 6 bases, the J end by 0 bases, with 9 bases between. CDR1 is SQVTM, CDR2 ANQGSEA, per germline. CDR3 bases: TGCAGCGTGCCAGGCTTCTCTGGAAACACCATATATTTT. Translated: CSVPGFSGNTIYF.

The J gene is TRBJ2-1, the V gene TRBV9, with D unclear. V shed 0 bases and J shed 9 bases, with 13 bases lying between them. Germline assignment: CDR1 SGDLS and CDR2 YYNGEE. The CDR3 sequence is 14 residues long. The chain's CDR3 is CASSVEGTSGEQFF. The CDR3, as DNA: TGTGCCAGCAGCGTAGAGGGTACTTCGGGTGAGCAGTTCTTC.

The V call is TRBV19, the J call TRBJ2-3; 9 bases align to TRBD1. Trimming removed 11 bases from V and 1 base from J; junction bases left unmatched: 4. Looked up from germline, CDR1 is LNHDA and CDR2 is SQIVND (reference sequence). The CDR3 is 13 amino acids. CDR3 loop: CAAGTGRTDTQYF. CDR3 DNA sequence: TGTGCCGCCGGGACAGGGCGCACAGATACGCAGTATTTT.